Each of the 15 T cell receptor beta chains below was sequenced from the same sample in a study of blood T cell repertoires in COVID-19. Produced via immunoSEQ multiplex PCR; TCRdb's table is partial and in-frame only. The sample consists of about 500,000 clones, roughly 89% of them appearing once. Sequenced material: peripheral blood. These receptors all stem from a woman between 45 and 65 years old with COVID-19, enrolled during active disease.

The chain carries TRBV9 and TRBJ1-4; perhaps TRBD1 as D (6 bases). This CDR3 contains 14 residues. Germline loops: CDR1 SGDLS, CDR2 YYNGEE. With 4 bases removed from V and 8 bases from J, the gap between germline ends came to 15 bases. The CDR3 spells CASSPYQGSEKLFF. CDR3 coding DNA: TGTGCCAGCAGCCCTTATCAGGGGTCGGAAAAACTGTTTTTT.

The chain uses TRBV9 and TRBJ2-1; 9 bases agree with TRBD2. The CDR3 sequence is 16 residues long. Per the germline V gene, CDR1 is SGDLS and CDR2 is YYNGEE. V trimming: 4 bases; J trimming: 8 bases; junction bases outside the gene matches: 13. CDR3 residues: CASSTPSAGGPDEQFF. The CDR3 nucleotides read TGTGCCAGCAGCACCCCCTCGGCGGGGGGGCCCGATGAGCAGTTCTTC.

The chain couples TRBV27 to TRBJ1-1, with a possible D match to TRBD1 (5 bases). The V end was cut by 4 bases, the J end by 4 bases, with 7 bases between. The CDR3 has 12 amino acids. Germline-derived CDR1 and CDR2 are MNHEY and SMNVEV (reference sequence). The CDR3 reads CASSWGGTEAFF. DNA for the CDR3: TGTGCCAGCAGTTGGGGGGGCACTGAAGCTTTCTTT.

This sequence joins TRBV6-2 or TRBV6-3 and TRBJ1-5; D is possibly TRBD1 (5 bases). In germline, CDR1 is MNHEY, CDR2 SVGEGT. V lost 0 bases, J lost 3 bases, and 12 bases lay in between. This CDR3 contains 16 residues. CDR3 DNA: TGTGCCAGCAGTTACTCCCGCGGGGGACCCAATCAGCCCCAGCATTTT. It translates to CASSYSRGGPNQPQHF.

The V call is TRBV10-3, the J call TRBJ1-4; D may be TRBD1 (6 bases). The ends were cut back, 2 bases at V and 8 bases at J, with 12 bases in the middle. Per the germline V gene, CDR1 is ENHRY and CDR2 is SYGVKD. The CDR3 is 14 residues long. Here the CDR3 reads CAISEDLQGEKLFF. CDR3 nucleotides: TGTGCCATCAGTGAGGATCTACAGGGAGAAAAACTGTTTTTT.

The chain links TRBV5-1 to TRBJ2-5; 9 bases fit TRBD2. Germline trimming cut 7 bases from V and 5 bases from J; bases unmatched to any gene: 9. The CDR3 is 14 residues long. Looked up from germline, CDR1 is SGHRS and CDR2 is YFSETQ. Here the CDR3 DNA reads TGCGCCAGCTCCCCCTTAGCGGGGGCCGAGACCCAGTACTTC. Translated: CASSPLAGAETQYF. Together with reference TRBV5-1 and TRBJ2-5, the CDR3 gives the full variable domain: KAGVTQTPRYLIKTRGQQVTLSCSPISGHRSVSWYQQTPGQGLQFLFEYFSETQRNKGNFPGRFSGRQFSNSRSEMNVSTLELGDSALYLCASSPLAGAETQYFGPGTRLLVL.

Here the CDR3 DNA reads TGTGCCTGGAGTGAGCGCCTAGGAGATCAGCCCCAGCATTTT. Translating it yields CAWSERLGDQPQHF. The chain carries TRBV30 and TRBJ1-5; D unresolved. V shed 1 base and J shed 5 bases, with 12 bases lying between them. The CDR3 loop spans 14 amino acids. CDR1 GTSNPN and CDR2 SVGIG come from the germline V gene (reference sequence).

V gene TRBV4-1 combines with J gene TRBJ1-1, with 7 bases that match TRBD1. Germline loops: CDR1 MGHRA, CDR2 YSYEKL. This CDR3 is 16 amino acids long. Trimming at V came to 3 bases and at J to 4 bases, leaving 11 bases not matched to a gene. The chain's CDR3 is CASSHGRGQRLTEAFF. CDR3 DNA: TGCGCCAGCAGCCATGGGCGGGGACAGCGGCTCACTGAAGCTTTCTTT.

The chain is built from TRBV11-2 and TRBJ1-2; 9 nucleotides align to TRBD1. This CDR3 contains 15 residues. Germline values: CDR1 SGHAT, CDR2 FQNNGV. The V segment lost 6 bases and the J segment 8 bases; nucleotides outside the gene matches: 13. The CDR3, as DNA: TGTGCCAGCAGGACACCGGGACAGGGCCTCGGGGGCTACACCTTC. Protein: CASRTPGQGLGGYTF.

The chain carries TRBV2 and TRBJ2-5, with 7 bases identical to TRBD2. Germline V gene lookup returns CDR1 SNHLY and CDR2 FYNNEI. V gave up 4 bases and J gave up 3 bases; unmatched junction bases: 5. The CDR3 is 14 residues long. CDR3 amino acids: CASSGASGKETQYF. CDR3 DNA sequence: TGTGCCAGCAGTGGGGCTAGCGGCAAAGAGACCCAGTACTTC. Based on the CDR3 plus reference TRBV2 and TRBJ2-5, the full variable domain is EPEVTQTPSHQVTQMGQEVILRCVPISNHLYFYWYRQILGQKVEFLVSFYNNEISEKSEIFDDQFSVERPDGSNFTLKIRSTKLEDSAMYFCASSGASGKETQYFGPGTRLLVL.

The chain recombines TRBV4-1 with TRBJ1-1; D gene uncertain. Trimming pared 1 base from V and 4 bases from J, leaving 7 bases between. CDR3 size: 13 residues. Looked up from germline, CDR1 is MGHRA and CDR2 is YSYEKL. CDR3 coding DNA: TGCGCCAGCAGCCAAGTAAGGAGCACTGAAGCTTTCTTT. This codes for CASSQVRSTEAFF.

This clone has a count of ten or more. The rearrangement uses TRBV9 and TRBJ2-7, with 10 bases identical to TRBD1. The CDR3 is 14 amino acids. Trimming cost V 2 bases and J 5 bases; bases outside gene matches: 4. From germline, CDR1 is SGDLS and CDR2 YYNGEE. The CDR3 region has the DNA TGTGCCAGCAGCGTCTCGGGACAGGGGAACGAGCAGTACTTC. Protein product: CASSVSGQGNEQYF.

In its sample, this clone was seen a few times. V and J are TRBV20-1 and TRBJ2-7; no clear D. The germline CDR1 and CDR2 sequences are DFQATT and SNEGSKA (reference sequence). This CDR3 contains 12 residues. With 3 bases removed from V and 3 bases from J, the gap between germline ends came to 9 bases. The CDR3: CSASGQRYEQYF. The CDR3 nucleotides are TGCAGTGCTAGTGGCCAGCGCTACGAGCAGTACTTC.

The chain has TRBV19 and TRBJ2-3; D is unresolved. With 4 bases removed from V and 3 bases from J, the gap between germline ends came to 17 bases. The germline CDR1 and CDR2 sequences are LNHDA and SQIVND (reference sequence). This CDR3 is built from 16 residues. The CDR3, as DNA: TGTGCCAGTAGTACGCGATTCGAGGTCGGGACAGATACGCAGTATTTT. Residues: CASSTRFEVGTDTQYF.

This clone was seen only once. The chain uses TRBV9 and TRBJ1-2; D gene unclear. Trimming took 6 bases from V and 3 from J, leaving 6 bases between them. The V gene's germline CDR1 is SGDLS and CDR2 YYNGEE. CDR3 size: 11 residues. The CDR3 DNA follows: TGTGCCAGCATGGGCCACTATGGCTACACCTTC. Amino acid sequence: CASMGHYGYTF.